These 12 T cell receptor beta chains originate from one sample sequenced in a study of shared clonotypes between healthy human individuals. Terminally differentiated effector memory CD45RA+ cells were left out of the naive CD8 fraction, which was CD45RO-negative and positively selected for CCR7. Profiling relied on immunoSEQ multiplex PCR, and the TCRdb table lists in-frame clones only, not all of them. The sample records millions of clones, approximately 94% being singletons. Sequencing was carried out using naive CD8+ T cells from PBMCs. All receptors come from a man aged 18 to 29 in good health. Some clones in this sample may be carry-over from other donors' samples.

This sequence joins TRBV9 and TRBJ2-3; 8 bases fit TRBD1. The germline gives CDR1 SGDLS, CDR2 YYNGEE. The CDR3 is 15 residues long. Losses at the gene ends were 3 bases for V and 1 base for J; bases not matched to a gene: 4. For the CDR3, the DNA is TGTGCCAGCAGCGCCGGGACAGGAGGCACAGATACGCAGTATTTT. Translating gives CASSAGTGGTDTQYF. The entire variable domain, with the rest obtained from reference TRBV9 and TRBJ2-3, is as follows: DSGVTQTPKHLITATGQRVTLRCSPRSGDLSVYWYQQSLDQGLQFLIQYYNGEERAKGNILERFSAQQFPDLHSELNLSSLELGDSALYFCASSAGTGGTDTQYFGPGTRLTVL.

This clone was counted only a few times. The V and J genes are TRBV4-1 and TRBJ1-4, with D possibly being TRBD1 (5 bases). The CDR3 extends over 15 amino acids. CDR1 is MGHRA and CDR2 is YSYEKL in the germline V gene. Trimming left V 2 bases short and J 8 bases short, with 15 bases between. CDR3 residues: CASSQSGTGREKLFF. The CDR3 DNA reads TGCGCCAGCAGCCAATCCGGGACTGGGCGGGAAAAACTGTTTTTT.

The chain links TRBV18 to TRBJ2-4, with D maybe TRBD2 (7 bases). The germline CDR1 and CDR2 sequences are KGHSH and LQKENI. CDR3 length equals 14 residues. Trimming removed 4 bases at V and 8 bases at J, with 15 bases between. CDR3 amino acids: CASSRLGGGDIQYF. The CDR3 bases are TGTGCCAGCTCACGACTGGGAGGGGGGGACATTCAGTACTTC.

CDR3 bases: TGTGCCAGCAGCTTATCCAGAGAGTCCTATGGCTACACCTTC. Protein product: CASSLSRESYGYTF. The chain employs TRBV5-6 and TRBJ1-2; D gene ambiguous. The CDR3 loop spans 14 amino acids. Germline V gene sequence: CDR1 SGHDT, CDR2 YYEEEE. The ends were cut back, 2 bases at V and 4 bases at J, with 12 bases in the middle.

The chain recombines TRBV9 with TRBJ2-3, with D tentatively TRBD2 (6 bases). The CDR3 covers 17 residues. V lost 3 bases to trimming and J lost 1 base, with 18 bases between them. Germline V gene sequence: CDR1 SGDLS, CDR2 YYNGEE. As DNA, the CDR3 is TGTGCCAGCAGCGAGCCAATGAGGGCTAGCGGCACAGATACGCAGTATTTT. It specifies CASSEPMRASGTDTQYF.

The table lists this clone with a count of one. The CDR3 protein is CASGQGVGGFYEQYF. The DNA of the CDR3 is TGTGCTAGTGGTCAGGGGGTCGGGGGCTTTTACGAGCAGTACTTC. The genes are TRBV12-5 and TRBJ2-7; tentatively, D is TRBD1 (7 bases). This CDR3 spans 15 amino acids. Germline V gene lookup returns CDR1 LGHNT and CDR2 FRNRAP. Trimming pared 5 bases from V and 4 bases from J, leaving 18 bases between.

This chain joins TRBV7-6 and TRBJ2-7; D may be TRBD1 (6 bases). CDR1 is SGHVS and CDR2 is FNYEAQ in the germline V gene. V lost 1 base, J lost 5 bases, and 18 bases lay in between. The CDR3 is 16 amino acids. The DNA of the CDR3 is TGTGCCAGCAGCTTAGAGGGCAGGGGAAGGTCTCACGAGCAGTACTTC. Translation: CASSLEGRGRSHEQYF.

This clone was counted a single time. The chain has TRBV5-1 and TRBJ2-1; D is possibly TRBD1 (5 bases). CDR1 is SGHRS and CDR2 is YFSETQ in the germline V gene. The CDR3 is 12 residues long. Trimming took 1 base from V and 8 from J, leaving 7 bases between them. CDR3 amino acids: CASSLTQDEQFF. The CDR3 DNA reads as TGCGCCAGCAGCTTGACACAGGATGAGCAGTTCTTC.

The rearrangement uses TRBV7-2 and TRBJ2-7, with TRBD2 identical over 9 bases. V trimming: 4 bases; J trimming: 2 bases; junction bases outside the gene matches: 9. CDR3 size: 16 residues. The germline V gene encodes CDR1 SGHTA and CDR2 FQGNSA. For the CDR3, the DNA is TGTGCCAGCAGCTCATCCGGGACTAGCTACACCTACGAGCAGTACTTC. Encoded protein: CASSSSGTSYTYEQYF.

This chain uses TRBV13 with TRBJ2-3; tentatively, D is TRBD1 or TRBD2 (5 bases each). V was trimmed by 4 bases and J by 0 bases, leaving 11 bases between them. Germline assignment: CDR1 PRHDT and CDR2 FYEKMQ (reference sequence). CDR3 length: 15 amino acids. CDR3 DNA sequence: TGTGCCAGCAGCTACGGGACGGGGAGCACAGATACGCAGTATTTT. Its protein product is CASSYGTGSTDTQYF.

This rearrangement joins TRBV5-1 to TRBJ2-1; 12 bases map to TRBD2. The J segment lost 4 bases and the V segment lost 1 base, leaving 12 bases of the junction unmatched. Germline values: CDR1 SGHRS, CDR2 YFSETQ. The CDR3 length is 19 residues. The CDR3 DNA reads as TGCGCCAGCAGCTTGAAGAGTCGACTAGCGGGAGTGGGATACAATGAGCAGTTCTTC. As protein: CASSLKSRLAGVGYNEQFF.

V is TRBV6-5 and J is TRBJ2-7, with 9 bases matching TRBD1. The J segment lost 4 bases and the V segment lost 4 bases, leaving 8 bases of the junction unmatched. The CDR3 totals 15 residues. Germline values: CDR1 MNHEY, CDR2 SVGAGI. CDR3 nucleotides: TGTGCCAGCAGTTTTTTAGGGACAGGGAGGTACGAGCAGTACTTC. It encodes CASSFLGTGRYEQYF.